Following are 18 T cell receptor beta chains from one sample sequenced in a study of T-cell reconstitution after alpha-beta-depleted transplantation in children. TCRbeta library preparation incorporated unique molecular identifiers. Using its own MiXCR run on the PCR reads, TCRdb lists one record per CDR3 protein. The table includes hundreds of thousands of distinct CDR3 sequences, around 12% detected once. Sample: PBMCs, taken before TCRalphabeta/CD19-depleted stem cell transplant. The receptor set was obtained from a girl aged 2 to 10 with congenital amegakaryocytic thrombocytopenia, due to receive a stem cell transplant.

This clonotype has at least ten counts. The chain has TRBV20-1 and TRBJ2-4, with D perhaps assigned TRBD1 or TRBD2 (5 bases each). The CDR3 runs 11 residues. The V gene's germline CDR1 is DFQATT and CDR2 SNEGSKA (reference sequence). V was clipped by 1 base and J by 9 bases, with 7 bases between them. The CDR3 DNA reads as TGCAGTGCTAGAGTAGGGACCATTCAGTACTTC. Protein: CSARVGTIQYF.

This clonotype has a handful of counts. Here the CDR3 reads CASSLTVQGEKLFF. CDR3 DNA sequence: TGTGCCAGCAGCTTAACGGTTCAGGGTGAAAAACTGTTTTTT. The rearrangement joins TRBV7-6 to TRBJ1-4; possibly TRBD1 for D (5 bases). Germline V gives CDR1 SGHVS, CDR2 FNYEAQ. The CDR3 loop spans 14 amino acids. V was trimmed by 2 bases and J by 7 bases, leaving 11 bases between them.

This clonotype was counted a few times. The gene calls are TRBV7-9 and TRBJ2-1; the D is unclear. The CDR3 is 16 amino acids. The V gene lost 5 bases and the J gene lost 2 bases, with 16 bases spanning the gap. The V gene's germline CDR1 is SEHNR and CDR2 FQNEAQ (reference sequence). The CDR3 DNA follows: TGTGCCAGCAGCCCAGCCGGCTCCCGGGCCTACAATGAGCAGTTCTTC. Amino acid sequence: CASSPAGSRAYNEQFF.

J is TRBJ2-5 and V is TRBV20-1, with 7 bases aligning to TRBD2. This CDR3 has 13 residues. Germline V CDR1 and CDR2: DFQATT, SNEGSKA (reference sequence). V was clipped by 0 bases and J by 9 bases; unmatched bases: 7. Here the CDR3 DNA reads TGCAGTGCTAGAGAGGCTAGCGGAGGGCCCCAGTACTTC. Residues: CSAREASGGPQYF.

This clonotype has a count of ten or more. The V gene is TRBV5-1, the J gene TRBJ2-2; D possibly corresponds to TRBD2 (5 bases). The CDR3 covers 15 residues. From germline, CDR1 is SGHRS and CDR2 YFSETQ. V was cut by 0 bases and J by 5 bases, with 11 bases left in between. The CDR3 sequence: CASSLAEGPTGELFF. The CDR3 DNA reads TGCGCCAGCAGCTTGGCCGAGGGTCCTACCGGGGAGCTGTTTTTT.

Many counts were recorded for this clonotype. The V and J genes are TRBV5-1 and TRBJ2-3; D unresolved. This CDR3 is 14 amino acids long. The V end lost 2 bases, the J end lost 4 bases, and 11 bases lay between the germline ends. Germline V CDR1 and CDR2: SGHRS, YFSETQ. DNA of the CDR3: TGCGCCAGCAGCTTCAATCCTCGGGCAGATACGCAGTATTTT. Protein product: CASSFNPRADTQYF.

V gene TRBV11-2 combines with J gene TRBJ2-7; D gene ambiguous. CDR3 length equals 12 residues. V dropped 5 bases and J dropped 7 bases, with 12 bases sitting between them. Germline V CDR1 and CDR2: SGHAT, FQNNGV. This chain's CDR3 is CASSRSSWEQYF. Written as DNA, the CDR3 is TGTGCCAGCAGCCGTTCTTCTTGGGAGCAGTACTTC. The entire variable domain, with the rest obtained from reference TRBV11-2 and TRBJ2-7, is as follows: EAGVAQSPRYKIIEKRQSVAFWCNPISGHATLYWYQQILGQGPKLLIQFQNNGVVDDSQLPKDRFSAERLKGVDSTLKIQPAKLEDSAVYLCASSRSSWEQYFGPGTRLTVT.

This clonotype turned up a few times. The chain is built from TRBV7-9 and TRBJ2-3; 8 positions match TRBD2. The J segment lost 2 bases and the V segment lost 3 bases, leaving 4 bases of the junction unmatched. Germline assignment: CDR1 SEHNR and CDR2 FQNEAQ (reference sequence). The CDR3 runs 15 residues. The CDR3 here is CASSFLAGFTDTQYF. The DNA of the CDR3 is TGTGCCAGCAGCTTTTTAGCGGGATTCACAGATACGCAGTATTTT.

This clonotype was recorded at least ten times. V and J are TRBV14 and TRBJ2-3; 8 positions match TRBD2. V shed 5 bases and J 6 bases; nucleotides not matched to a gene: 4. The length of the CDR3 is 13 residues. CDR1 and CDR2 from the germline V gene are SGHDN and FVKESK. The CDR3 DNA sequence: TGTGCCAGCAGCTTAGCGGGACGCGATACGCAGTATTTT. The encoded protein is CASSLAGRDTQYF. The full variable domain, completed using reference TRBV14 and TRBJ2-3, is EAGVTQFPSHSVIEKGQTVTLRCDPISGHDNLYWYRRVMGKEIKFLLHFVKESKQDESGMPNNRFLAERTGGTYSTLKVQPAELEDSGVYFCASSLAGRDTQYFGPGTRLTVL.

This clonotype appeared many times. This chain links TRBV5-1 with TRBJ2-6; weak D call: TRBD1 (5 bases). This CDR3 contains 18 residues. V was clipped by 0 bases and J by 0 bases, with 13 bases between them. CDR1 is SGHRS and CDR2 is YFSETQ in the germline V gene. The CDR3 region is CASSLAAGPLSGANVLTF. The CDR3 DNA reads TGCGCCAGCAGCTTGGCGGCAGGGCCACTCTCTGGGGCCAACGTCCTGACTTTC. Full variable domain (outside the CDR3, taken from reference TRBV5-1 and TRBJ2-6): KAGVTQTPRYLIKTRGQQVTLSCSPISGHRSVSWYQQTPGQGLQFLFEYFSETQRNKGNFPGRFSGRQFSNSRSEMNVSTLELGDSALYLCASSLAAGPLSGANVLTFGAGSRLTVL.

At least ten counts were recorded for this clonotype. The chain has TRBV7-6 and TRBJ2-3; D remains unclear. This CDR3 comprises 14 residues. CDR1 is SGHVS and CDR2 is FNYEAQ in the germline V gene. Trimming removed 2 bases at V and 0 bases at J, with 6 bases between. The CDR3 sequence: CASSLRVSTDTQYF. CDR3 sequence (DNA): TGTGCCAGCAGCTTAAGGGTTAGCACAGATACGCAGTATTTT.

This clonotype was counted a few times. The chain is built from TRBV5-6 and TRBJ2-4; 7 nucleotides match TRBD2. CDR3 size: 12 residues. V gave up 7 bases and J gave up 9 bases; unmatched junction bases: 7. From germline, CDR1 is SGHDT and CDR2 YYEEEE. CDR3 amino acids: CASGSGGGIQYF. The CDR3 DNA reads as TGTGCCAGCGGTTCGGGGGGAGGCATTCAGTACTTC.

This clonotype was seen many times. This chain connects TRBV5-1 to TRBJ1-1; 7 bases line up with TRBD1. Losses at the gene ends were 4 bases for V and 7 bases for J; bases not matched to a gene: 10. The germline CDR1 and CDR2 sequences are SGHRS and YFSETQ. This CDR3 contains 14 residues. The CDR3, as DNA: TGCGCCAGCAGCCCTAATACAGGGGTTGTTGAAGCTTTCTTT. Residues: CASSPNTGVVEAFF.

This clonotype was seen many times. The V call is TRBV20-1, the J call TRBJ2-2, with D perhaps TRBD2 (5 bases). The germline V gene has CDR1 DFQATT and CDR2 SNEGSKA (reference sequence). The CDR3 is made up of 12 amino acids. The V gene lost 3 bases and the J gene lost 4 bases, with 6 bases spanning the gap. CDR3 bases: TGCAGTGCTAGCCGGGGCACCGGGGAGCTGTTTTTT. Protein product: CSASRGTGELFF.

This clonotype was detected ten times or more. The chain links TRBV7-7 to TRBJ2-1; tentatively, D is TRBD1 (5 bases). Deletions cut 3 bases from V and 9 bases from J, with 12 bases between. CDR1 is SSHAT and CDR2 is FNYEAQ in the germline V gene (reference sequence). The CDR3 contains 13 residues. In DNA form, the CDR3 reads TGTGCCAGCAGCTTCGACCCCCAGGGTGAGCAGTTCTTC. As protein: CASSFDPQGEQFF.

This clonotype has ten or more counts. The rearrangement uses TRBV15 and TRBJ2-7; 7 positions agree with TRBD2. With 3 bases clipped from V and 0 bases from J, the junction kept 2 bases outside the gene matches. In germline, CDR1 is LNHNV, CDR2 YYDKDF (reference sequence). The length of the CDR3 is 14 residues. CDR3 sequence (DNA): TGTGCCACCAGCAGTAGACTAGCCTCCTACGAGCAGTACTTC. It translates to CATSSRLASYEQYF.

This clonotype has at least ten counts. The chain joins TRBV6-1 to TRBJ1-5, with D possibly being TRBD1 (5 bases). Germline V gene data show CDR1 as MNHNS and CDR2 as SASEGT. Deletions cut 7 bases from V and 3 bases from J, with 16 bases between. This CDR3 has 15 residues. CDR3 sequence reads: CASMIRQLSNQPQHF. Written as DNA, the CDR3 is TGTGCCAGCATGATAAGACAGCTTTCCAATCAGCCCCAGCATTTT.

This clonotype was seen once. The J gene is TRBJ2-5, the V gene TRBV28; 7 bases line up with TRBD2. The CDR3 sequence is 16 residues long. Germline V gene sequence: CDR1 MDHEN, CDR2 SYDVKM. The J segment lost 0 bases and the V segment lost 5 bases, leaving 9 bases of the junction unmatched. CDR3 coding DNA: TGTGCCAGCAGTCCCCTGGCGGGAGCCAACCAAGAGACCCAGTACTTC. Its translation is CASSPLAGANQETQYF.